The 18 T cell receptor beta chains below come from one sample, sequenced in a study of tumor-infiltrating lymphocytes in primary liver carcinoma (dated by TCRdb to the late 2010s). Without any cell sorting, total RNA and DNA were co-extracted from roughly 20-30 mg of bulk tissue using the AllPrep DNA/RNA mini kit. The instrument given in TCRdb is Illumina HiSeq 2500. Using a constant-region primer and ProtoScript II reverse transcriptase, TCRbeta-specific cDNA was reverse-transcribed from about 0.45 ug total RNA. TCRbeta libraries were built with three nested multiplex PCR rounds, a slightly modified ARM-PCR procedure. Each of the first two PCR rounds ran for around 10 cycles using multiplex TRBV1-TRBV30 forward primers together with a Cbeta reverse primer. Using fastp at Q25 and MiXCR, TCRdb reprocessed the public reads and kept productive beta chains. Rows merge per CDR3 protein into single entries with the most common DNA and genes. For this sample the table gives about 22,000 distinct CDR3 sequences, of which more than 70% were detected only once. The top ten clones comprise 35% of the sample.

The specimen was liver tumor tissue from sampling region 2. The cell subset or site label of this sample denotes: tumor region T2, inferior pole. The source is a woman aged 30 to 39 with primary liver carcinoma and hepatitis B virus infection.

This clonotype was seen repeatedly, ten times or more. This chain links TRBV11-2 with TRBJ2-1; 8 nucleotides agree with TRBD2. The V segment lost 8 bases and the J segment 6 bases; nucleotides outside the gene matches: 15. The CDR3 covers 16 residues. Germline assignment: CDR1 SGHAT and CDR2 FQNNGV. The CDR3 sequence is CASSFGSGRVGNEQFF. The CDR3 DNA reads as TGTGCCAGCTCATTTGGAAGCGGGAGAGTGGGCAATGAGCAGTTCTTC. Full variable domain (remainder filled in from reference TRBV11-2 and TRBJ2-1): EAGVAQSPRYKIIEKRQSVAFWCNPISGHATLYWYQQILGQGPKLLIQFQNNGVVDDSQLPKDRFSAERLKGVDSTLKIQPAKLEDSAVYLCASSFGSGRVGNEQFFGPGTRLTVL.

In its sample, this clonotype was seen many times. V and J are TRBV7-2 and TRBJ2-7, with 16 bases lining up with TRBD2. After removal of 3 bases from V and 9 bases from J, the junction contained 11 bases not matched to a gene. This CDR3 comprises 17 residues. Germline assignment: CDR1 SGHTA and CDR2 FQGNSA. CDR3 sequence reads: CASSFSGLAGGWGTQYF. CDR3 sequence (DNA): TGTGCCAGCAGCTTTTCGGGACTAGCGGGAGGGTGGGGCACGCAGTACTTC.

Worth noting for this clonotype: The junction differs from germline at one of its ends, possibly a read error. The chain recombines TRBV7-9 with TRBJ2-7; TRBD2 is a possible D gene (6 bases). CDR1 and CDR2 (germline): SEHNR, FQNEAQ (reference sequence). CDR3 length: 14 amino acids. CDR3 sequence (DNA): TGTGCCAGCAGCCTAGCGCTGACGGGGAACGGGCAGTACTTC. Translation gives CASSLALTGNGQYF.

On this clonotype: Germline and junction disagree at one end, which may indicate a read error. CDR3 sequence reads: CASSLDQF. DNA of the CDR3: TGTGCCAGCAGCTTAGACCAATTC. V and J are TRBV7-9 and TRBJ1-2; D ambiguous. The CDR3 runs to 8 residues. Germline CDR1 SEHNR, CDR2 FQNEAQ (reference sequence).

Concerning this clonotype: The germline gene is not matched at one end of the junction; a read error may be the cause. This sequence joins TRBV7-2 and TRBJ1-1; D remains ambiguous. Germline lookup yields CDR1 SGHTA and CDR2 FQGNSA. CDR3 length: 18 residues. CDR3 nucleotide sequence: TGTGCCAGCAGCCCTCGACTGAGGGCGATGAGCATGAACACTGGAGCTTTCTTT. It encodes CASSPRLRAMSMNTGAFF.

For this clonotype: The conserved final phenylalanine or tryptophan is absent from the CDR3, which likely points to a read error. This CDR3 is CASRGQGTYEQYL. CDR3 DNA sequence: TGCGCCAGCAGGGGACAGGGCACGTACGAGCAGTACCTC. The V gene is TRBV10-2, the J gene TRBJ2-7; the match to TRBD1 covers 9 bases. CDR1 and CDR2 from the germline V gene are WSHSY and SAAADI. The V and J ends lost 6 bases and 4 bases, in that order; junction bases with no gene match: 4. CDR3 length: 13 residues.

This clonotype was seen only a few times. This rearrangement joins TRBV11-2 to TRBJ2-5, with 10 positions matching TRBD1. CDR1 and CDR2 from the germline V gene are SGHAT and FQNNGV. The CDR3 covers 17 residues. J was trimmed by 5 bases and V by 1 base; bases with no gene match: 10. CDR3 nucleotides: TGTGCCAGCAGCTTAGGCCCCCCGGGACAGGGGTGGGAGACCCAGTACTTC. Translation: CASSLGPPGQGWETQYF. Supplemented by reference TRBV11-2 and TRBJ2-5, the full variable domain reads EAGVAQSPRYKIIEKRQSVAFWCNPISGHATLYWYQQILGQGPKLLIQFQNNGVVDDSQLPKDRFSAERLKGVDSTLKIQPAKLEDSAVYLCASSLGPPGQGWETQYFGPGTRLLVL.

CDR3 in DNA: TGCGCCAGCAGCCAGGGTTGGGGAACTAAAAACATTCAGTACTTC. Its protein product is CASSQGWGTKNIQYF. The chain is built from TRBV4-3 and TRBJ2-4; D call uncertain. The V end lost 3 bases, the J end lost 4 bases, and 13 bases lay between the germline ends. The CDR3 sequence is 15 residues long. Looked up from germline, CDR1 is LGHNA and CDR2 is YSLEER.

In the case of this clonotype: The junction and the germline gene differ at one end; a read error may be behind it. This chain joins TRBV11-1 and TRBJ2-7; D unclear. In germline, CDR1 is SGHAT, CDR2 FQDESV (reference sequence). The CDR3 is 13 amino acids. The CDR3 loop is CDSSLEYLRELYF. The CDR3 coding sequence is TGTGACAGCAGCTTAGAATACCTCCGCGAACTGTACTTC.

This clonotype was recorded a few times. The conserved phenylalanine or tryptophan is not found at the CDR3 terminus, so this likely reflects a read error. Because the CDR3's place on the DNA is in doubt, the DNA is left out and the CDR3 is given as listed by TCRdb. V and J are TRBV19 and TRBJ2-2. From germline, CDR1 is LNHDA and CDR2 SQIVND (reference sequence). The CDR3 adds up to 12 amino acids, both ends counted. CDR3 loop: CASSIWTGELFS.

The V gene is TRBV20-1, the J gene TRBJ2-1; 12 bases agree with TRBD2. Germline CDR1 reads DFQATT; CDR2 reads SNEGSKA (reference sequence). J was trimmed by 7 bases and V by 1 base; bases with no gene match: 5. This CDR3 is 15 amino acids long. CDR3 loop: CSARGGLAGINEQFF. CDR3 nucleotide sequence: TGCAGTGCTAGAGGGGGACTAGCGGGCATAAATGAGCAGTTCTTC.

This clonotype appeared many times. The chain uses TRBV11-2 and TRBJ2-3, with D tentatively TRBD2 (6 bases). V shed 11 bases and J shed 4 bases, with 19 bases lying between them. The CDR3 extends over 14 amino acids. Germline V lookup: CDR1 SGHAT, CDR2 FQNNGV. CDR3 loop: CAGGAREPADTQYF. CDR3 sequence (DNA): TGTGCCGGAGGGGCACGGGAGCCCGCAGATACGCAGTATTTT.

On this clonotype itself: An end of the junction does not agree with germline; a read error may underlie this. This chain uses TRBV7-9 with TRBJ2-7; 9 bases fit TRBD1. Germline CDR1 SEHNR, CDR2 FQNEAQ (reference sequence). The CDR3 has 16 amino acids. DNA of the CDR3: TGTGCCAACAGCCCCAAACAGGGGGCCGGTCAGAGCGAGCAGTACTTC. Protein: CANSPKQGAGQSEQYF. Combining the CDR3 with reference TRBV7-9 and TRBJ2-7 gives the whole variable domain DTGVSQNPRHKITKRGQNVTFRCDPISEHNRLYWYRQTLGQGPEFLTYFQNEAQLEKSRLLSDRFSAERPKGSFSTLEIQRTEQGDSAMYLCANSPKQGAGQSEQYFGPGTRLTVT.

This clonotype was found once. A read error is likely, as this CDR3 ends without the conserved phenylalanine or tryptophan. V usage is TRBV11-2 and J usage is TRBJ2-7, with D perhaps matching TRBD2 (6 bases). Per the germline V gene, CDR1 is SGHAT and CDR2 is FQNNGV. This CDR3 contains 13 residues. The CDR3 sequence is CASSFPAGYEQYL. Written as DNA, the CDR3 is TGTGCTAGCAGCTTTCCGGCGGGGTATGAGCAGTACCTC.

Of note for this clonotype: Possible read error: a much larger clone is one base away. The rearrangement links TRBV11-2 to TRBJ2-3; TRBD2 aligns across 12 bases. In germline, CDR1 is SGHAT, CDR2 FQNNGV. The ends lost 5 bases at V and 5 bases at J; junction bases unmatched: 5. The CDR3 covers 15 residues. The CDR3 protein is CASSASGRVIDTQYF. CDR3 nucleotide sequence: TGTGCCAGCAGCGCTAGCGGGAGGGTCATAGATACGCAGTATTTT.

Judged by abundance, this clonotype is medium-sized. The chain joins TRBV12-3 or TRBV12-4 to TRBJ2-1; D gene uncertain. Between the trimmed V and J ends, which lost 1 base and 6 bases, there was a span of 7 bases. This CDR3 contains 13 residues. Here the CDR3 reads CASSLGLFNEQFF. The CDR3, as DNA: TGTGCCAGCAGTTTAGGGTTATTCAATGAGCAGTTCTTC.

The V and J genes are TRBV11-2 and TRBJ2-5; TRBD2 is a possible D gene (5 bases). The CDR3 runs 14 residues. The germline V gene has CDR1 SGHAT and CDR2 FQNNGV. Between the trimmed V and J ends, which lost 4 bases and 9 bases, there was a span of 18 bases. CDR3 sequence reads: CASSYPGCWESQYF. The CDR3 DNA reads TGTGCCAGCAGCTACCCGGGGTGCTGGGAGTCCCAGTACTTC.

This clonotype has only a few counts. A much more abundant neighbour one base away suggests this may be a read error. The CDR3 carries no conserved terminal phenylalanine or tryptophan, so it likely arises from a read error. Because the CDR3's place on the DNA is in doubt, the DNA is left out and the CDR3 is given as listed by TCRdb. The gene calls are TRBV28 and TRBJ1-3. From germline, CDR1 is MDHEN and CDR2 SYDVKM. The CDR3 is 14 residues long, ends included. The CDR3 loop is CASSLRGSGNTISI.